This T cell receptor beta chain was identified in a study of cytomegalovirus exposure and HLA in healthy donors. V dropped 1 base and J dropped 6 bases, with 10 bases sitting between them. Germline CDR1 LGHNA, CDR2 YSLEER. The CDR3 runs to 13 residues. This clone was observed once. Its antigen is unknown. PCR used 60 Vbeta primers and 13 Jbeta primers. Sequenced by immunoSEQ multiplex PCR; TCRdb stores in-frame clones only, minus some. This sample has fewer than 250,000 clones, with over 80% found just once. Findings and caveats of the study: Testing in vitro showed a few CMV-associated chains specific for CMV antigens. Roughly uniform sequencing depth across donors was assumed, possibly incorrectly.

Sequenced sample: PBMCs. The clonotype originates from a man in his thirties or forties in good health and CMV-seronegative. V is TRBV4-3 and J is TRBJ2-7; no clear D. This CDR3 is CASSQGFRSEQYF. The CDR3 coding sequence is TGCGCCAGCAGCCAAGGATTCAGAAGCGAGCAGTACTTC.